Listed below are T cell receptor beta chains from one sample, sequenced in a study of long-term antiretroviral therapy in people with HIV. Using immunoSEQ multiplex PCR, the repertoire was profiled, and TCRdb retains in-frame clones only, with some absent. The sample consists of 30,000 or so clones, 75% to 95% of them appearing once. The sample consisted of unsorted PBMCs, taken 5 to 5.5 years after starting antiretroviral therapy. These receptors all come from a woman between 40 and 50 years old with HIV. Both conserved end residues are part of each CDR3. The D gene is left open where the match is weak. Expanded clones get a size class; other rows say once, few or many, or leave the size out.

CDR3: CSASFDTQYF
DNA: TGCAGTGCTAGTTTCGATACGCAGTATTTT
size: NA
J: TRBJ2-3
V: TRBV20-1
D: NA

CDR3: CASRGGYEQFF
DNA: TGTGCCAGCAGGGGGGGGTATGAGCAGTTCTTC
size: NA
J: TRBJ2-1
V: TRBV2
D: TRBD2

CDR3: CASSLGGGSGANVLTF
DNA: TGTGCCAGCAGTTTAGGCGGGGGCTCTGGGGCCAACGTCCTGACTTTC
size: NA
J: TRBJ2-6
V: TRBV27
D: TRBD2

CDR3: CASSSTYGYTF
DNA: TGTGCCAGCAGCTCCACCTATGGCTACACCTTC
size: NA
J: TRBJ1-2
V: TRBV5-8
D: NA

CDR3: CASSQNGLAGVEQYF
DNA: TGTGCCAGCAGCCAAAACGGACTAGCGGGAGTCGAGCAGTACTTC
size: NA
J: TRBJ2-7
V: TRBV13
D: TRBD2

CDR3: CASSESMGGGKDTQYF
DNA: TGCGCCAGCAGTGAGTCGATGGGCGGGGGAAAAGATACGCAGTATTTT
size: NA
J: TRBJ2-3
V: TRBV10-2
D: TRBD2

CDR3: CASSIAGVAPGYGYTF
DNA: TGTGCCAGTAGTATAGCCGGGGTTGCCCCGGGCTATGGCTACACCTTC
size: NA
J: TRBJ1-2
V: TRBV19
D: NA

CDR3: CASARNEQFF
DNA: TGTGCTAGTGCTCGCAATGAGCAGTTCTTC
size: once
J: TRBJ2-1
V: TRBV12-5
D: NA

CDR3: CASSYRGADTEAFF
DNA: TGTGCCAGCAGTTACAGGGGGGCCGACACTGAAGCTTTCTTT
size: NA
J: TRBJ1-1
V: TRBV6-6
D: NA

CDR3: CASSQELLGTYEQYF
DNA: TGTGCCAGCAGCCAAGAGTTACTTGGAACCTACGAGCAGTACTTC
size: NA
J: TRBJ2-7
V: TRBV5-5
D: NA

CDR3: CASWGSGKTGELFF
DNA: TGTGCCAGCTGGGGTAGCGGTAAAACCGGGGAGCTGTTTTTT
size: NA
J: TRBJ2-2
V: TRBV2
D: NA

CDR3: CASSPGLAANTDTQYF
DNA: TGTGCCAGCAGCCCAGGACTAGCGGCTAACACAGATACGCAGTATTTT
size: NA
J: TRBJ2-3
V: TRBV9
D: TRBD2

CDR3: CASSGGPLLSVSNEQFF
DNA: TGCGCCAGCAGCGGTGGACCGCTACTGTCTGTGAGCAATGAGCAGTTCTTC
size: NA
J: TRBJ2-1
V: TRBV5-1
D: NA

CDR3: CASVSSQTSGGSGETQYF
DNA: TGTGCTAGTGTTTCCTCCCAGACTAGCGGGGGGTCTGGCGAGACCCAGTACTTC
size: NA
J: TRBJ2-5
V: TRBV12-5
D: TRBD2

CDR3: CASSLVSSYEQYF
DNA: TGTGCCAGCAGCTTAGTCTCATCCTACGAGCAGTACTTC
size: NA
J: TRBJ2-7
V: TRBV7-2
D: NA

CDR3: CASSYSRRTEAFF
DNA: TGTGCCAGCAGTTACTCGAGACGGACTGAAGCTTTCTTT
size: NA
J: TRBJ1-1
V: TRBV6-5
D: NA

CDR3: CASSRQGNSYEQYF
DNA: TGTGCCAGCTCGCGACAGGGAAACTCCTACGAGCAGTACTTC
size: NA
J: TRBJ2-7
V: TRBV18
D: TRBD1